These 16 T cell receptor beta chains were sequenced from one sample in a study of blood T cell repertoires in COVID-19. The method was immunoSEQ multiplex PCR; TCRdb's version includes in-frame clones alone and lacks a portion of them. The profile shows about 280,000 clones, over 80% of them singletons. The specimen sequenced was PBMCs or T cells enriched from blood (not recorded which). Every receptor here comes from a woman aged 25 to 39 with acute COVID-19.

In this sample, this clone turned up once. The rearrangement joins TRBV10-1 to TRBJ2-1, with TRBD2 matching 10 bases. Germline CDR1 WNHNN, CDR2 SYGVQD (reference sequence). CDR3 length equals 14 residues. V shed 4 bases and J 9 bases; nucleotides not matched to a gene: 6. In nucleotides, the CDR3 is TGCGCCAGCAGTGCTAGCGGGAGTGTCGGTGAGCAGTTCTTC. It translates to CASSASGSVGEQFF.

The chain couples TRBV7-8 to TRBJ1-3, with D uncertain. This CDR3 contains 16 residues. Germline-derived CDR1 and CDR2 are SGHVS and FQNEAQ. V lost 4 bases, J lost 0 bases, and 13 bases lay in between. The CDR3 bases are TGTGCCAGCAGCTCCTTGTCTATCCGCTCTGGAAACACCATATATTTT. This gives the protein CASSSLSIRSGNTIYF.

The chain carries TRBV11-2 and TRBJ2-1; 7 nucleotides match TRBD2. The germline gives CDR1 SGHAT, CDR2 FQNNGV. The CDR3 totals 13 residues. Unmatched junction bases numbered 4, after V lost 1 base and J lost 10 bases. CDR3 loop: CASSLGPAGEQFF. The CDR3 nucleotides are TGTGCCAGCAGCTTAGGGCCAGCGGGGGAGCAGTTCTTC.

This clone was seen only once. V gene TRBV30 combines with J gene TRBJ2-7, with 9 bases aligning to TRBD1. The ends lost 3 bases at V and 5 bases at J; junction bases unmatched: 17. Germline values: CDR1 GTSNPN, CDR2 SVGIG (reference sequence). This CDR3 is built from 17 residues. CDR3 sequence (DNA): TGTGCCTGGAGGCCCCTTCCCATAGGGGACAGGGTAAACGAGCAGTACTTC. It yields the protein CAWRPLPIGDRVNEQYF. Supplemented by reference TRBV30 and TRBJ2-7, the full variable domain reads SQTIHQWPATLVQPVGSPLSLECTVEGTSNPNLYWYRQAAGRGLQLLFYSVGIGQISSEVPQNLSASRPQDRQFILSSKKLLLSDSGFYLCAWRPLPIGDRVNEQYFGPGTRLTVT.

The rearrangement uses TRBV18 and TRBJ1-1, with D possibly being TRBD1 (5 bases). The CDR3 contains 18 residues. V was shortened by 2 bases and J by 5 bases, with 24 bases between the two germline ends. CDR1 and CDR2 (germline): KGHSH, LQKENI. The CDR3 is CASSPWEGTDGGFTEAFF. The CDR3 DNA follows: TGTGCCAGCTCACCATGGGAGGGGACGGACGGCGGGTTTACTGAAGCTTTCTTT.

The chain combines TRBV18 with TRBJ2-1; the match to TRBD2 covers 8 bases. This CDR3 contains 16 residues. Germline CDR1 and CDR2: KGHSH and LQKENI. The V segment lost 5 bases and the J segment 10 bases; nucleotides outside the gene matches: 16. The CDR3 DNA reads TGTGCCAGCTCAGAAACGTCGGGACTAGTGTTTGCGGAGCAGTTCTTC. It specifies CASSETSGLVFAEQFF.

The chain uses TRBV10-3 and TRBJ2-7; 9 bases match TRBD1. The CDR3 covers 13 residues. V shed 7 bases, J shed 5 bases, and the junction held 6 bases outside the gene matches. In germline, CDR1 is ENHRY, CDR2 SYGVKD. This chain's CDR3 is CAITGQGFDEQYF. The CDR3 DNA is TGTGCCATCACGGGACAGGGTTTCGACGAGCAGTACTTC.

The chain carries TRBV18 and TRBJ2-5; 7 bases align to TRBD2. The V gene end was trimmed by 6 bases and the J gene end by 2 bases; junction bases not matched to a gene: 9. In germline, CDR1 is KGHSH, CDR2 LQKENI. CDR3 size: 15 residues. Written as DNA, the CDR3 is TGTGCCAGCTCCCCTGTGAAGCGGGATCAAGAGACCCAGTACTTC. It specifies CASSPVKRDQETQYF.

This chain uses TRBV27 with TRBJ2-7; no definite D call. Trimming left V 3 bases short and J 5 bases short, with 14 bases between. The germline V gene has CDR1 MNHEY and CDR2 SMNVEV (reference sequence). This CDR3 comprises 14 residues. The DNA for the CDR3 is TGTGCCAGCAGTTTGACTTACGGTCACCACGAGCAGTACTTC. Its translation: CASSLTYGHHEQYF.

The chain has TRBV4-1 and TRBJ2-1; TRBD2 matches at 11 bases. Germline V gene data show CDR1 as MGHRA and CDR2 as YSYEKL. With V trimmed by 2 bases and J by 8 bases, 11 bases remained unmatched. The CDR3 loop spans 17 amino acids. CDR3 in DNA: TGCGCCAGCAGCCAACAAGCGACTAGCGGGAATATAGATGAGCAGTTCTTC. It is translated as CASSQQATSGNIDEQFF.

This chain's CDR3 is CASSLVGMNQPQHF. The CDR3 nucleotides are TGTGCCAGCAGTTTAGTCGGGATGAATCAGCCCCAGCATTTT. This chain joins TRBV27 and TRBJ1-5; D is undetermined. V was shortened by 2 bases and J by 4 bases, with 9 bases between the two germline ends. This CDR3 has 14 amino acids. The V gene's germline CDR1 is MNHEY and CDR2 SMNVEV (reference sequence).

This clone has a single count. V and J are TRBV6-5 and TRBJ2-7, with 9 bases lining up with TRBD1. The junction had 9 bases not matched to a gene; V was cut back by 2 bases and J by 7 bases. The CDR3 runs to 15 residues. The germline V gene encodes CDR1 MNHEY and CDR2 SVGAGI. The CDR3 here is CASSYDRTGAGEQYF. The DNA for the CDR3 is TGTGCCAGCAGTTACGATCGGACAGGGGCCGGGGAGCAGTACTTC.

This sequence joins TRBV29-1 and TRBJ1-1; D is possibly TRBD1 (6 bases). The CDR3 covers 13 residues. Germline values: CDR1 SQVTM, CDR2 ANQGSEA. Trimming pared 5 bases from V and 0 bases from J, leaving 10 bases between. CDR3 protein: CSVQDSLNTEAFF. CDR3 nucleotide sequence: TGCAGCGTTCAGGACAGTCTGAACACTGAAGCTTTCTTT.

CDR3 loop: CASSLVSSNYGYTF. The CDR3 nucleotides are TGTGCCAGCAGCTTAGTATCGTCTAACTATGGCTACACCTTC. The chain couples TRBV13 to TRBJ1-2; D unclear. CDR1 and CDR2 (germline): PRHDT, FYEKMQ (reference sequence). The V end was cut by 1 base, the J end by 0 bases, with 6 bases between. This CDR3 has 14 amino acids.

This chain uses TRBV30 with TRBJ2-5; D is unresolved. Trimming removed 2 bases at V and 4 bases at J, with 8 bases between. CDR3 length: 12 amino acids. Germline-derived CDR1 and CDR2 are GTSNPN and SVGIG (reference sequence). The CDR3 coding sequence is TGTGCCTGGAGTCACGGTAGAGAGACCCAGTACTTC. As protein: CAWSHGRETQYF.

Only one count was recorded for this clone. This chain uses TRBV4-1 with TRBJ2-4; D remains ambiguous. Per the germline V gene, CDR1 is MGHRA and CDR2 is YSYEKL. This CDR3 has 15 residues. Between the trimmed V and J ends, which lost 1 base and 1 base, there was a span of 8 bases. The CDR3 DNA reads TGCGCCAGCAGCCAAGCAGTTACGGCCAAAAACATTCAGTACTTC. Its translation: CASSQAVTAKNIQYF.